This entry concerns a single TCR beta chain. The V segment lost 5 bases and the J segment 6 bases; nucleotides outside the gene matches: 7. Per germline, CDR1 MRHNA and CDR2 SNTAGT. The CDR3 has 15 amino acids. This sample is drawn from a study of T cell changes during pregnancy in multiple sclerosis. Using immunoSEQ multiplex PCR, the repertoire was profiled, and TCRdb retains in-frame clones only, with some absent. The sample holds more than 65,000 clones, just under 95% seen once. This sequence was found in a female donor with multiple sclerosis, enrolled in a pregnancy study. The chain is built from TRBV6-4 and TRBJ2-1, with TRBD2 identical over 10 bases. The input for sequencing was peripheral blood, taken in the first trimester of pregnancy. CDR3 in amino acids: CASSREREGGNEQFF. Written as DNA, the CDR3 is TGTGCCAGCAGTAGGGAGCGGGAGGGCGGCAATGAGCAGTTCTTC.